A single sample gave rise to the 14 T cell receptor beta chains below, sequenced in a study of cytomegalovirus exposure and HLA in healthy donors. The PCR was carried out with 60 Vbeta primers and 13 Jbeta primers. Some clones are missing from TCRdb's copy, which holds only in-frame ones; the method was immunoSEQ multiplex PCR. This table holds 60,000 or so clones, approximately 83% found once. The sample consisted of PBMCs. The receptors originated from a female donor in good health and CMV-seronegative.

Comments on this clone: A read error may produce the germline difference seen at one junction end. The chain links TRBV7-9 to TRBJ1-1; D not certain. The CDR3 has 12 residues. CDR1 and CDR2 (germline): SEHNR, FQNEAQ (reference sequence). The CDR3 reads CSSRFGNTEAFF. The CDR3 region has the DNA TGTTCCAGCAGATTCGGGAACACTGAAGCTTTCTTT.

V usage is TRBV7-9 and J usage is TRBJ2-2; possible D gene TRBD2, 7 bases. Germline V gene sequence: CDR1 SEHNR, CDR2 FQNEAQ (reference sequence). Trimming took 5 bases from V and 11 from J, leaving 18 bases between them. The CDR3 is made up of 14 amino acids. For the CDR3, the DNA is TGTGCCAGCAGCACGAGGGGGTCTAGCGGAGAGCTGTTTTTT. Its translation is CASSTRGSSGELFF.

The rearrangement joins TRBV5-1 to TRBJ2-7; weak D call: TRBD1 (6 bases). Trimming cost V 0 bases and J 3 bases, with 19 bases left between them. CDR3 length: 17 residues. From germline, CDR1 is SGHRS and CDR2 YFSETQ. CDR3 protein: CASSLAQQPRTVYEQYF. The CDR3 coding sequence is TGCGCCAGCAGCTTGGCACAACAACCTAGGACAGTCTACGAGCAGTACTTC.

The chain couples TRBV9 to TRBJ1-1, with 7 bases lining up with TRBD1. The CDR3 has 14 residues. Germline-derived CDR1 and CDR2 are SGDLS and YYNGEE. Trimming cost V 0 bases and J 7 bases; bases outside gene matches: 6. Here the CDR3 DNA reads TGTGCCAGCAGCGTAGAGGGGGGACAGCTTGAAGCTTTCTTT. Translation gives CASSVEGGQLEAFF.

The chain employs TRBV6-5 and TRBJ2-1, with a weak D call TRBD2 (5 bases). The CDR3 has 15 amino acids. Germline V CDR1 and CDR2: MNHEY, SVGAGI. V was pared by 0 bases and J by 8 bases, with 14 bases between. The CDR3 DNA is TGTGCCAGCAGTTACTCCGAGCCCTACGGGGATGAGCAGTTCTTC. This sequence encodes CASSYSEPYGDEQFF.

The rearrangement joins TRBV4-2 to TRBJ2-1, with 9 positions matching TRBD2. Losses at the gene ends were 0 bases for V and 4 bases for J; bases not matched to a gene: 4. The CDR3 totals 16 residues. Germline V lookup: CDR1 LGHNA, CDR2 YNFKEQ. DNA of the CDR3: TGTGCCAGCAGCCAAGAAGGACTAGCGACATACAATGAGCAGTTCTTC. It translates to CASSQEGLATYNEQFF.

V usage is TRBV9 and J usage is TRBJ1-1, with D possibly TRBD1 on 6 matching bases. The CDR3 extends over 15 amino acids. V lost 4 bases to trimming and J lost 5 bases, with 18 bases between them. Germline lookup yields CDR1 SGDLS and CDR2 YYNGEE. CDR3 DNA sequence: TGTGCCAGCAGCAAACAGGGTACGGGGGGAACTGAAGCTTTCTTT. It codes for CASSKQGTGGTEAFF.

The rearrangement joins TRBV30 to TRBJ2-1; 8 positions agree with TRBD1. CDR1 and CDR2 from the germline V gene are GTSNPN and SVGIG (reference sequence). The CDR3 consists of 13 residues. V lost 2 bases to trimming and J lost 9 bases; unmatched junction nucleotides: 6. CDR3 DNA sequence: TGTGCCTGGAGTATGGACAGGGTAGGTGAGCAGTTCTTC. Residues: CAWSMDRVGEQFF.

This chain uses TRBV7-3 with TRBJ2-3; 8 bases map to TRBD2. The germline V gene encodes CDR1 SGHTA and CDR2 FQGTGA. V gave up 4 bases and J gave up 0 bases; unmatched junction bases: 9. The CDR3 sequence is 17 residues long. The CDR3 bases are TGTGCCAGCAGCTCCGTCAGCTCTAGCGGGAGCACAGATACGCAGTATTTT. It is translated as CASSSVSSSGSTDTQYF.

This clone appeared once. The CDR3 bases are TGTGCCAGCAGCTTGGGAACAGGGGTTCAGTACGAGCAGTACTTC. Protein: CASSLGTGVQYEQYF. The chain employs TRBV5-4 and TRBJ2-7; 7 nucleotides align to TRBD1. In germline, CDR1 is SGHNT, CDR2 YYREEE (reference sequence). J lost 4 bases, V lost 0 bases, and 7 bases had no gene match. The CDR3 length is 15 residues.

The gene calls are TRBV4-2 and TRBJ2-3; TRBD1 matches at 8 bases. The CDR3 covers 15 residues. Per germline, CDR1 LGHNA and CDR2 YNFKEQ. Trimming at V came to 1 base and at J to 2 bases, leaving 2 bases not matched to a gene. The CDR3 protein is CASSQGTGHTDTQYF. CDR3 DNA sequence: TGTGCCAGCAGCCAAGGGACAGGGCACACAGATACGCAGTATTTT.

On this clone itself: The junction departs from germline at one end; a sequencing error may be responsible. This chain links TRBV13 with TRBJ2-5; 7 bases are a match to TRBD1. This CDR3 is built from 13 residues. Germline V lookup: CDR1 PRHDT, CDR2 FYEKMQ (reference sequence). The DNA for the CDR3 is TGTGCCAGCAGCGTAGGGGGCGTTGAGACCCAGTACTTC. Translated, it gives CASSVGGVETQYF.

This clone was detected only once. The V gene is TRBV14, the J gene TRBJ2-1, with 11 positions matching TRBD2. This CDR3 contains 15 residues. CDR1 and CDR2 (germline): SGHDN, FVKESK. Trimming took 4 bases from V and 4 from J; bases not matched to a gene: 3. Here the CDR3 reads CASSRTSGRYNEQFF. In DNA form, the CDR3 reads TGTGCCAGCAGCCGGACTAGCGGGCGTTACAATGAGCAGTTCTTC.

The rearrangement links TRBV19 to TRBJ2-7; no firm D call. V was pared by 0 bases and J by 2 bases, with 14 bases between. The CDR3 runs 16 residues. Germline CDR1 LNHDA, CDR2 SQIVND (reference sequence). DNA for the CDR3: TGTGCCAGTAGTATAGATCTTGGTCACAGTCCCTACGAGCAGTACTTC. Its translation is CASSIDLGHSPYEQYF.